This TCR beta chain was captured in a study of blood T cell repertoires in COVID-19. Study-level information: Samples of COVID-19 (acute and convalescent) were obtained from the United States, Italy and Spain. The analysed material was cDNA or gDNA that came from T cells, B-cell-depleted T cells, or PBMCs.

As handled by the study authors: Reference gene primer amplification yielded estimated nucleated cell counts. TCRdb keeps only in-frame clones here, not all; method: immunoSEQ multiplex PCR. The V and J calls and clone size are taken from that table; D and trimming were inferred from the DNA. Of tens of thousands of clones listed, approximately 90% are singletons. Germline assignment: CDR1 ENHRY and CDR2 SYGVKD. The CDR3 has 13 residues. V gave up 10 bases and J gave up 1 base, with 13 bases separating them. This sequence was found in a man between 65 and 85 years old with active COVID-19. The rearrangement links TRBV10-3 to TRBJ1-1; no reliable D call. The specimen was peripheral blood. As DNA, the CDR3 is TGTGCCACCGCAGGACTCGGGAACACTGAAGCTTTCTTT. This codes for CATAGLGNTEAFF.